The present entry profiles one T cell receptor (beta chain) with its context. Using unique molecular identifiers, the investigators prepared the TCRbeta library. TCRdb re-analysed the PCR reads in MiXCR, keeping a single row per CDR3 protein. The repertoire consists of 450,000 to 500,000 distinct CDR3 sequences, with around 13% occurring once and the leading ten covering around 5.6%. The V and J ends lost 6 bases and 8 bases, in that order; junction bases with no gene match: 11. Germline assignment: CDR1 DFQATT and CDR2 SNEGSKA (reference sequence). This CDR3 is built from 14 residues. The source of the sample is a study of T-cell reconstitution after alpha-beta-depleted transplantation in children.

The TCR sequence derives from a human donor who donated a stem cell graft to a child with combined immunodeficiency. The rearrangement links TRBV20-1 to TRBJ2-1; TRBD2 matches at 9 bases. The sample was PBMCs from the stem cell graft donor, taken from the stem cell graft. CDR3 sequence: CSAARGGDSDEQFF. The CDR3 nucleotides read TGCAGTGCGGCCCGCGGGGGGGATTCAGATGAGCAGTTCTTC.